The rows below give T cell receptor beta chains drawn from one sample of a study of blood T cell repertoires in COVID-19. TCRdb keeps only in-frame clones here, not all; method: immunoSEQ multiplex PCR. The profile shows approximately 150,000 clones, around nine tenths of them singletons. Sequenced sample: peripheral blood. The receptor source for this set is a human donor in a cohort sampled during active COVID-19. Each CDR3 is given with its conserved first and last residue. A D gene is named only where the DNA matches it firmly. Rows may omit the clone size; those that give it use once, few, many or a size class.

v_call: TRBV27; cdr3_length: 15; j_call: TRBJ2-6; d_call: -; clone_size: -; cdr3_aa: CASRVGEAGANVLTF; cdr3_nt: TGTGCCAGCAGGGTAGGGGAGGCTGGGGCCAACGTCCTGACTTTC
v_call: TRBV19; cdr3_length: 16; j_call: TRBJ1-5; d_call: -; clone_size: once; cdr3_aa: CASSTPLGHAHQPQHF; cdr3_nt: TGTGCCAGTAGTACCCCCTTGGGCCATGCCCACCAGCCCCAGCATTTT
v_call: TRBV28; cdr3_length: 14; j_call: TRBJ1-2; d_call: -; clone_size: -; cdr3_aa: CASSFQVEINGYTF; cdr3_nt: TGTGCCAGCAGTTTTCAGGTGGAAATCAATGGCTACACCTTC
v_call: TRBV27; cdr3_length: 15; j_call: TRBJ1-1; d_call: TRBD1; clone_size: -; cdr3_aa: CASSLSGTGESEAFF; cdr3_nt: TGTGCCAGCAGTTTATCAGGGACAGGGGAGTCTGAAGCTTTCTTT
v_call: TRBV6-1; cdr3_length: 13; j_call: TRBJ1-1; d_call: -; clone_size: -; cdr3_aa: CASSEAAGGGAFF; cdr3_nt: TGTGCCAGCAGTGAAGCGGCAGGAGGTGGGGCTTTCTTT
v_call: TRBV12-3/TRBV12-4; cdr3_length: 13; j_call: TRBJ2-7; d_call: -; clone_size: -; cdr3_aa: CASSLLGSVEQYF; cdr3_nt: TGTGCCAGCAGTTTACTGGGCTCGGTAGAGCAGTACTTC
v_call: TRBV11-3; cdr3_length: 14; j_call: TRBJ1-2; d_call: -; clone_size: -; cdr3_aa: CASSFAGLLDGYTF; cdr3_nt: TGTGCCAGCAGCTTTGCAGGGCTTCTGGACGGCTACACCTTC
v_call: TRBV30; cdr3_length: 14; j_call: TRBJ1-6; d_call: -; clone_size: -; cdr3_aa: CASTGWTKRSPLHF; cdr3_nt: TGTGCCTCCACTGGATGGACTAAGCGATCACCCCTCCACTTT
v_call: TRBV27; cdr3_length: 13; j_call: TRBJ2-7; d_call: TRBD1; clone_size: -; cdr3_aa: CASSLNRGHEQYF; cdr3_nt: TGTGCCAGCAGTTTAAACAGGGGCCACGAGCAGTACTTC
v_call: TRBV9; cdr3_length: 13; j_call: TRBJ1-2; d_call: -; clone_size: -; cdr3_aa: CASSDSLNYGYTF; cdr3_nt: TGTGCCAGCAGCGACAGTTTAAACTATGGCTACACCTTC
v_call: TRBV5-5; cdr3_length: 14; j_call: TRBJ1-2; d_call: -; clone_size: once; cdr3_aa: CASSLEDRGYGYTF; cdr3_nt: TGTGCCAGCAGCTTGGAAGATAGGGGGTATGGCTACACCTTC
v_call: TRBV11-2; cdr3_length: 14; j_call: TRBJ2-7; d_call: TRBD1; clone_size: -; cdr3_aa: CASSLLRGRGEQYF; cdr3_nt: TGTGCCAGCAGCTTACTCAGGGGGAGAGGTGAGCAGTACTTC
v_call: TRBV6-2/TRBV6-3; cdr3_length: 13; j_call: TRBJ2-1; d_call: TRBD1; clone_size: -; cdr3_aa: CASSAGQGGEQFF; cdr3_nt: TGTGCCAGCAGTGCGGGACAGGGAGGTGAGCAGTTCTTC
v_call: TRBV9; cdr3_length: 12; j_call: TRBJ2-1; d_call: -; clone_size: -; cdr3_aa: CASSTQGNEQFF; cdr3_nt: TGTGCCAGCAGTACTCAGGGGAATGAGCAGTTCTTC
v_call: TRBV25-1; cdr3_length: 14; j_call: TRBJ1-6; d_call: TRBD1; clone_size: -; cdr3_aa: CASSEPGGNSPLHF; cdr3_nt: TGTGCCAGCAGTGAACCAGGGGGTAATTCACCCCTCCACTTT
v_call: TRBV2; cdr3_length: 15; j_call: TRBJ1-4; d_call: -; clone_size: -; cdr3_aa: CASSEPGATNEKLFF; cdr3_nt: TGTGCCAGCAGTGAACCAGGTGCAACTAATGAAAAACTGTTTTTT
v_call: TRBV7-2; cdr3_length: 15; j_call: TRBJ2-3; d_call: -; clone_size: -; cdr3_aa: CASSLGGGRTDTQYF; cdr3_nt: TGTGCCAGCAGCTTAGGGGGGGGCAGAACAGATACGCAGTATTTT
v_call: TRBV29-1; cdr3_length: 13; j_call: TRBJ2-5; d_call: TRBD2; clone_size: -; cdr3_aa: CSAGTSEKETQYF; cdr3_nt: TGCAGCGCCGGGACTAGCGAAAAAGAGACCCAGTACTTC
v_call: TRBV10-3; cdr3_length: 15; j_call: TRBJ1-1; d_call: -; clone_size: -; cdr3_aa: CAISGIISGDTEAFF; cdr3_nt: TGTGCCATCAGTGGGATCATTTCAGGGGACACTGAAGCTTTCTTT
v_call: TRBV6-4; cdr3_length: 11; j_call: TRBJ2-7; d_call: -; clone_size: -; cdr3_aa: CASSVFDEQYF; cdr3_nt: TGTGCCAGCAGTGTATTCGACGAGCAGTACTTC
v_call: TRBV2; cdr3_length: 14; j_call: TRBJ1-5; d_call: -; clone_size: -; cdr3_aa: CASRGGGGNQPQHF; cdr3_nt: TGTGCCAGCAGGGGCGGGGGGGGCAATCAGCCCCAGCATTTT
v_call: TRBV3-1/TRBV3-2; cdr3_length: 14; j_call: TRBJ2-5; d_call: -; clone_size: -; cdr3_aa: CASSHDSDRETQYF; cdr3_nt: TGTGCCAGCAGCCACGACAGCGACCGAGAGACCCAGTACTTC
v_call: TRBV9; cdr3_length: 15; j_call: TRBJ2-5; d_call: TRBD1; clone_size: once; cdr3_aa: CASSLQGARAETQYF; cdr3_nt: TGTGCCAGCAGCCTACAGGGGGCGCGGGCAGAGACCCAGTACTTC
v_call: TRBV9; cdr3_length: 17; j_call: TRBJ2-3; d_call: TRBD2; clone_size: -; cdr3_aa: CASSVVRAGGPSETQYF; cdr3_nt: TGTGCCAGCAGCGTAGTGAGGGCGGGAGGGCCCTCGGAGACGCAGTATTTT
v_call: TRBV14; cdr3_length: 15; j_call: TRBJ2-3; d_call: TRBD2; clone_size: -; cdr3_aa: CASTNKGLPTDTQYF; cdr3_nt: TGTGCCAGCACCAATAAGGGACTACCCACAGATACGCAGTATTTT
v_call: TRBV7-3; cdr3_length: 15; j_call: TRBJ2-7; d_call: TRBD1; clone_size: once; cdr3_aa: CASSLTGGGLYEQYF; cdr3_nt: TGTGCCAGCAGCTTGACAGGGGGCGGGCTGTACGAGCAGTACTTC
v_call: TRBV14; cdr3_length: 15; j_call: TRBJ2-1; d_call: TRBD2; clone_size: -; cdr3_aa: CASSQVVGTSGEQFF; cdr3_nt: TGTGCCAGCAGCCAAGTAGTGGGGACTAGCGGTGAGCAGTTCTTC
v_call: TRBV5-1; cdr3_length: 15; j_call: TRBJ1-1; d_call: TRBD1; clone_size: -; cdr3_aa: CASSLESGGVTEAFF; cdr3_nt: TGCGCCAGCAGCTTGGAGTCAGGGGGAGTTACTGAAGCTTTCTTT
v_call: TRBV19; cdr3_length: 12; j_call: TRBJ1-5; d_call: -; clone_size: once; cdr3_aa: CASSIVNQPQHF; cdr3_nt: TGTGCCAGTAGTATAGTAAATCAGCCCCAGCATTTT
v_call: TRBV9; cdr3_length: 19; j_call: TRBJ2-6; d_call: TRBD2; clone_size: -; cdr3_aa: CASSEGATSGTSGANVLTF; cdr3_nt: TGTGCCAGCAGCGAGGGGGCGACTAGCGGGACGTCGGGGGCCAACGTCCTGACTTTC
v_call: TRBV4-1; cdr3_length: 17; j_call: TRBJ2-7; d_call: TRBD2; clone_size: -; cdr3_aa: CASSRVLGLAGDDEQYF; cdr3_nt: TGCGCCAGCAGCCGAGTCCTGGGACTAGCGGGAGACGACGAGCAGTACTTC
v_call: TRBV7-2; cdr3_length: 17; j_call: TRBJ2-1; d_call: -; clone_size: -; cdr3_aa: CASSLYERASKNNEQFF; cdr3_nt: TGTGCCAGCAGCTTATATGAGCGGGCTTCAAAAAACAATGAGCAGTTCTTC
v_call: TRBV10-3; cdr3_length: 14; j_call: TRBJ2-7; d_call: -; clone_size: -; cdr3_aa: CASRDGRVLYEQYF; cdr3_nt: TGTGCCAGCAGAGACGGGAGAGTCCTCTACGAGCAGTACTTC
v_call: TRBV6-5; cdr3_length: 13; j_call: TRBJ1-2; d_call: TRBD1; clone_size: few; cdr3_aa: CASSVGQGYGYTF; cdr3_nt: TGTGCCAGCAGCGTGGGACAGGGCTATGGCTACACCTTC
v_call: TRBV28; cdr3_length: 14; j_call: TRBJ1-3; d_call: -; clone_size: -; cdr3_aa: CASSPPRAGNTIYF; cdr3_nt: TGTGCCAGCAGTCCTCCGCGGGCTGGAAACACCATATATTTT
v_call: TRBV7-9; cdr3_length: 18; j_call: TRBJ2-6; d_call: TRBD1; clone_size: -; cdr3_aa: CASSLVDRGRAGANVLTF; cdr3_nt: TGTGCCAGCAGCTTAGTCGACAGGGGGCGGGCTGGGGCCAACGTCCTGACTTTC
v_call: TRBV28; cdr3_length: 14; j_call: TRBJ2-7; d_call: TRBD1; clone_size: -; cdr3_aa: CASSPGTGGYEQYF; cdr3_nt: TGTGCCAGCAGTCCCGGGACAGGGGGCTACGAGCAGTACTTC
v_call: TRBV12-3/TRBV12-4; cdr3_length: 13; j_call: TRBJ2-7; d_call: TRBD1; clone_size: -; cdr3_aa: CASSPYRDSVQYF; cdr3_nt: TGTGCCAGCAGTCCCTACCGGGACAGCGTGCAGTACTTC
v_call: TRBV27; cdr3_length: 13; j_call: TRBJ2-7; d_call: TRBD2; clone_size: -; cdr3_aa: CASSIAGGYEQYF; cdr3_nt: TGTGCCAGCAGTATAGCGGGAGGCTACGAGCAGTACTTC
v_call: TRBV9; cdr3_length: 17; j_call: TRBJ2-1; d_call: TRBD1; clone_size: few; cdr3_aa: CASSAHHRQGTYNEQFF; cdr3_nt: TGTGCCAGCAGCGCACACCACCGACAGGGAACCTACAATGAGCAGTTCTTC
v_call: TRBV27; cdr3_length: 16; j_call: TRBJ1-3; d_call: -; clone_size: -; cdr3_aa: CANSSPWGDPGNTIYF; cdr3_nt: TGTGCAAACAGCAGCCCCTGGGGCGACCCTGGAAACACCATATATTTT
v_call: TRBV7-9; cdr3_length: 14; j_call: TRBJ2-5; d_call: -; clone_size: -; cdr3_aa: CASSFATGQETQYF; cdr3_nt: TGTGCCAGCAGCTTTGCCACCGGGCAAGAGACCCAGTACTTC
v_call: TRBV9; cdr3_length: 15; j_call: TRBJ2-7; d_call: -; clone_size: -; cdr3_aa: CASSVGSGRSYEQYF; cdr3_nt: TGTGCCAGCAGCGTAGGAAGCGGGCGCTCCTACGAGCAGTACTTC
v_call: TRBV30; cdr3_length: 16; j_call: TRBJ2-7; d_call: -; clone_size: -; cdr3_aa: CAWSYRHPKSSYEQYF; cdr3_nt: TGTGCCTGGAGTTATAGACACCCTAAGAGCTCCTACGAGCAGTACTTC
v_call: TRBV7-6; cdr3_length: 15; j_call: TRBJ2-7; d_call: TRBD2; clone_size: once; cdr3_aa: CASSLGAGANYEQYF; cdr3_nt: TGTGCCAGCAGCTTGGGAGCGGGAGCCAACTACGAGCAGTACTTC
v_call: TRBV7-2; cdr3_length: 13; j_call: TRBJ2-3; d_call: -; clone_size: few; cdr3_aa: CASSLNRVDTQYF; cdr3_nt: TGTGCCAGCAGCTTAAATCGGGTAGATACGCAGTATTTT
v_call: TRBV19; cdr3_length: 13; j_call: TRBJ1-2; d_call: -; clone_size: -; cdr3_aa: CASSPRTRGGYTF; cdr3_nt: TGTGCCAGTAGTCCTCGGACTCGCGGGGGCTACACCTTC
v_call: TRBV10-2; cdr3_length: 12; j_call: TRBJ2-5; d_call: -; clone_size: -; cdr3_aa: CASSQGGETQYF; cdr3_nt: TGCGCCAGCAGTCAGGGGGGAGAGACCCAGTACTTC
v_call: TRBV5-5; cdr3_length: 16; j_call: TRBJ2-7; d_call: -; clone_size: -; cdr3_aa: CASSPGGFPSRNEQYF; cdr3_nt: TGTGCCAGCAGCCCTGGGGGGTTTCCCTCTCGGAACGAGCAGTACTTC
v_call: TRBV2; cdr3_length: 15; j_call: TRBJ2-1; d_call: TRBD2; clone_size: -; cdr3_aa: CASRREGTASLIQFF; cdr3_nt: TGTGCCAGCCGGAGGGAGGGCACTGCATCCCTCATACAGTTCTTC
v_call: TRBV7-9; cdr3_length: 12; j_call: TRBJ2-7; d_call: -; clone_size: -; cdr3_aa: CASSRDNYEQYF; cdr3_nt: TGTGCCAGCAGCCGGGACAACTACGAGCAGTACTTC
v_call: TRBV2; cdr3_length: 15; j_call: TRBJ2-1; d_call: TRBD2; clone_size: -; cdr3_aa: CASRATSGSGNEQFF; cdr3_nt: TGTGCCAGCAGGGCTACTAGCGGGAGTGGTAATGAGCAGTTCTTC
v_call: TRBV2; cdr3_length: 14; j_call: TRBJ2-2; d_call: TRBD2; clone_size: -; cdr3_aa: CASGGGRATGELFF; cdr3_nt: TGTGCCAGCGGTGGCGGGAGGGCAACCGGGGAGCTGTTTTTT
v_call: TRBV10-2; cdr3_length: 14; j_call: TRBJ1-6; d_call: TRBD1; clone_size: -; cdr3_aa: CASVRDSPFSPLHF; cdr3_nt: TGCGCCAGCGTCCGGGACAGTCCGTTCTCACCCCTCCACTTT
v_call: TRBV10-3; cdr3_length: 16; j_call: TRBJ2-7; d_call: -; clone_size: -; cdr3_aa: CAISEIGTYSSYEQYF; cdr3_nt: TGTGCCATCAGTGAGATAGGTACGTACAGCTCCTACGAGCAGTACTTC